This entry concerns a single T cell receptor beta chain. V lost 3 bases to trimming and J lost 1 base; unmatched junction nucleotides: 3. Germline V gene sequence: CDR1 PRHDT, CDR2 FYEKMQ (reference sequence). This CDR3 contains 15 residues. These data belong to a study of blood T cell repertoires in COVID-19. Clones were sequenced by immunoSEQ multiplex PCR, and TCRdb holds only the in-frame ones, with some missing. Among about 220,000 clones listed, roughly 80% were seen once. Cohort assignment relied on participant-reported clinical history. The clonotype was recovered from a woman aged 40 to 50 with acute COVID-19. Sequencing input: PBMCs or T cells enriched from blood (not recorded which). J is TRBJ2-7 and V is TRBV13; 10 nucleotides line up with TRBD1. CDR3 DNA sequence: TGTGCCAGCAGCTTCCGGGACAGGGGTTCCTACGAGCAGTACTTC. This gives the protein CASSFRDRGSYEQYF.